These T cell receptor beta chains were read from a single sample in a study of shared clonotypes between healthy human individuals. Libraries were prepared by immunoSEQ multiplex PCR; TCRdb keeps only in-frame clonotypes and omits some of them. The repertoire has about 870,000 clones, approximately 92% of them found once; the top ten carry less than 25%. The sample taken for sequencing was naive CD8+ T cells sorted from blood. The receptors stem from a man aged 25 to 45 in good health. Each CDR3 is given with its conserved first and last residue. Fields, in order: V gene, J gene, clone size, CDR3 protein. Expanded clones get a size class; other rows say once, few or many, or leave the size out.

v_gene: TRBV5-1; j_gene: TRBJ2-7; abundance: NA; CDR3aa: CASSDHRVPTYYEQYF
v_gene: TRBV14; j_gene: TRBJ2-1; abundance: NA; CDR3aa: CASSQGVGYYNEQFF
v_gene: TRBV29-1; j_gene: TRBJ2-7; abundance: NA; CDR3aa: CSVEVSLEQYF
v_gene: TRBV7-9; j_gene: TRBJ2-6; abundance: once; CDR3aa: CASSSHGQRELFGANVLTF
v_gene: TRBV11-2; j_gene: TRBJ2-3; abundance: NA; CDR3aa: CASSLQGDTQYF
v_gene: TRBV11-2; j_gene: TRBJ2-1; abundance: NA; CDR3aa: CASSLTGRGDEFF
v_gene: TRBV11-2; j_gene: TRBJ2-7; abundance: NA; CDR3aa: CASSFSASGIYEQYF
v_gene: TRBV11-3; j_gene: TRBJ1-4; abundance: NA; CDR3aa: CASSLVRKGRVNEKLFF
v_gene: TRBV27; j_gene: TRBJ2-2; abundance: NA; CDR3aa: CASKGSGDTGELFF
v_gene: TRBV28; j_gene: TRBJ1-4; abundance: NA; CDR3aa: CASSPLDRNNEKLFF
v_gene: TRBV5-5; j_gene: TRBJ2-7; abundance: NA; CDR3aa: CASSVLRGSYEQYF
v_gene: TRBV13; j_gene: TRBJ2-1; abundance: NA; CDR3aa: CASSFESGNEQFF
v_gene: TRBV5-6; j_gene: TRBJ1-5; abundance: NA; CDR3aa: CASSSGTGFGQPQHF
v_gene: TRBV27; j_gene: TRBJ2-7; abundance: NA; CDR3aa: CASSTGEPYEQYF
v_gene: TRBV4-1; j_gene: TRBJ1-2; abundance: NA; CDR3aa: CASEGPMGRDGYGYTF
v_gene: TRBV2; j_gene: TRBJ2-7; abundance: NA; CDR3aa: CASSEARTGFSYEQYF
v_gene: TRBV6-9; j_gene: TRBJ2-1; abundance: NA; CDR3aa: CASTFPGGLIPHNEQFF
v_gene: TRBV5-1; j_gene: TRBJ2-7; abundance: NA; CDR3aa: CASATGTGYEQYF
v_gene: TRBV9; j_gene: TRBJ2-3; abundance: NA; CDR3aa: CASSATSGGTDTQYF
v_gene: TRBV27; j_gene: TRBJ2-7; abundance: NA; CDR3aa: CASSLYLAGSSYEQYF
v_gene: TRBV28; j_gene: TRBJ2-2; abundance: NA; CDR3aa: CASSSHRLDREAAGELFF
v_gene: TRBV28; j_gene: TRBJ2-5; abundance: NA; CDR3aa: CASKDRNQETQYF
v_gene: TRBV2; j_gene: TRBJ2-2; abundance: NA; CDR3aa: CASSQSTRLAENTGELFF
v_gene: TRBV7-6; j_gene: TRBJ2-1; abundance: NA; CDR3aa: CASSLALFDEQFF
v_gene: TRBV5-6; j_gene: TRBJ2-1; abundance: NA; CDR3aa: CASSGGTSGYFDNEQFF
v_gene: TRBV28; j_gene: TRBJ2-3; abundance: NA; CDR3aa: CASSPPGLSTDTQYF
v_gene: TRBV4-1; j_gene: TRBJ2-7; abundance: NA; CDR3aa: CASSQGTTGSYEQYF
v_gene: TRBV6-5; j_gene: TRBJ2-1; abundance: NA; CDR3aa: CASSYTLGGRHNEQFF
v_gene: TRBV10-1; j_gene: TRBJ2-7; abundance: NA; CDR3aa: CASSEAGGPGEQYF
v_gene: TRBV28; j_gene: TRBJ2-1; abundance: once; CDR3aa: CASSLEGLNEQFF
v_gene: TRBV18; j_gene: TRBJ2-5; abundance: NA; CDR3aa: CASSPPPLAGGWGGETQYF
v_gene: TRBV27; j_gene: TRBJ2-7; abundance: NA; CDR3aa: CASSFRTSGISYEQYF
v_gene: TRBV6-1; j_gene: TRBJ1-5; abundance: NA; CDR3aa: CASSVVRADQPQHF
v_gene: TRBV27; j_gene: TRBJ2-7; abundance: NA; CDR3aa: CASSWRSSYEQYF
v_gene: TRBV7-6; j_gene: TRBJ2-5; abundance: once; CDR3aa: CATTAVVGSLVEETQYF
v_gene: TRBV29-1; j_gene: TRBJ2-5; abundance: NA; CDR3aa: CSVDWNQETQYF
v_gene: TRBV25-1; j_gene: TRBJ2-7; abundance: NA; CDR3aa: CASGDLRRGEQYF
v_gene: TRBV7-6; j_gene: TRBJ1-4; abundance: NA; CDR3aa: CASSSRPTNEKLFF
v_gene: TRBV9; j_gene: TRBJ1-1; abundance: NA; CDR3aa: CASSVGQGVRRTEAFF